The present T cell receptor (beta chain) was sequenced within a study of T-cell reconstitution after alpha-beta-depleted transplantation in children. This clonotype occurred many times. Its antigen is undetermined. For TCRbeta, the library was prepared with unique molecular identifiers. One entry per CDR3 protein, called by TCRdb with MiXCR from the PCR reads. The sample comprises approximately 89,000 distinct CDR3 sequences, around 16% of which are singletons, and about 19% rests with the top ten. V lost 0 bases and J 5 bases, leaving 11 bases between the germline ends. The germline gives CDR1 SGHRS, CDR2 YFSETQ. The CDR3 is 14 residues long. Study observations and caveats: Roughly two months post-transplant, alpha-beta T cells reportedly originated from several hundred graft clones that had expanded. Once a year had passed after transplant, T-cell counts and diversity came mostly from newly produced T cells. At day 60, the high TCRbeta diversity found in some patients originated from recipient T cells and thymic progenitors that had survived.

The specimen was PBMCs, mostly from graft donor cells, collected 180 days after TCRalphabeta/CD19-depleted stem cell transplant. This clonotype was obtained from a male patient between 2 and 10 years old who had a stem cell transplant for acute lymphoblastic leukemia, so the T cells may come from the graft donor. The chain is built from TRBV5-1 and TRBJ2-5; D is unclear. The CDR3 region has the DNA TGCGCCAGCAGCTTGGGCTCCCTAGGGGAGACCCAGTACTTC. It specifies CASSLGSLGETQYF.